This T cell receptor beta chain derives from a study of blood T cell repertoires in COVID-19. This CDR3 comprises 15 residues. Trimming cost V 5 bases and J 6 bases; bases outside gene matches: 5. The germline V gene has CDR1 LNHDA and CDR2 SQIVND (reference sequence). Using immunoSEQ multiplex PCR, the repertoire was profiled, and TCRdb retains in-frame clones only, with some absent. Of approximately 140,000 clones in the sample, 85% to 90% are singletons; the top ten hold 0.95% to 1.5%. This clonotype was sampled from a woman in her 30s with acute COVID-19. The chain joins TRBV19 to TRBJ2-1, with 12 bases that match TRBD2. The sequenced sample was PBMCs or T cells enriched from blood (not recorded which). The CDR3 DNA reads as TGTGCCAGTAGTGTCCTAGCGGGAGGGCCCAATGAGCAGTTCTTC. Amino acids: CASSVLAGGPNEQFF.